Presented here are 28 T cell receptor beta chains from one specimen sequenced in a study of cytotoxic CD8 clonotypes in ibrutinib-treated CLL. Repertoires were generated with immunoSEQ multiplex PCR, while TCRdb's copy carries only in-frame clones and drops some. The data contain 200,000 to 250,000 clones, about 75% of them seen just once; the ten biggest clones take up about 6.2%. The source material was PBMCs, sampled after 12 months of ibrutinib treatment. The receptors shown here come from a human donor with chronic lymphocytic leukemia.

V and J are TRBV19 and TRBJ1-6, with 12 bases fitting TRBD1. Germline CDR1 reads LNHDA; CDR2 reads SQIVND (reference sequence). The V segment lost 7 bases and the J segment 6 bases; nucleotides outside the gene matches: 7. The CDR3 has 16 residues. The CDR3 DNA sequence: TGTGCCAGTAAGAAGGGACAGGGGGCCCTTAATTCACCCCTCCACTTT. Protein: CASKKGQGALNSPLHF.

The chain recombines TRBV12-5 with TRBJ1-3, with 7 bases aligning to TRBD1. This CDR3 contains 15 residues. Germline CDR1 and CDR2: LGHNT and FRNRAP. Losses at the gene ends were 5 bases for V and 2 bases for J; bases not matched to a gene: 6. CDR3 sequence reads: CASGAGTEAGNTIYF. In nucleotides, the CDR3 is TGTGCTAGTGGTGCCGGGACAGAAGCTGGAAACACCATATATTTT.

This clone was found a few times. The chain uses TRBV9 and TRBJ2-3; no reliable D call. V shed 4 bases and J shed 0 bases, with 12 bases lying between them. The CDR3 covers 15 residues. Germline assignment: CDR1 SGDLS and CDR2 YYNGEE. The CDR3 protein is CASSPSGVSTDTQYF. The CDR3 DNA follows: TGTGCCAGCAGCCCTTCTGGGGTTAGCACAGATACGCAGTATTTT.

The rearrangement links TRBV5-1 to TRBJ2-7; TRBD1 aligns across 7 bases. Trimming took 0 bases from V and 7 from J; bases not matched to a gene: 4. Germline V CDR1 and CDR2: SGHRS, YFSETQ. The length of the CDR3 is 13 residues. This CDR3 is CASSLEARGEQYF. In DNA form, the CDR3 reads TGCGCCAGCAGCTTGGAGGCCAGGGGGGAGCAGTACTTC.

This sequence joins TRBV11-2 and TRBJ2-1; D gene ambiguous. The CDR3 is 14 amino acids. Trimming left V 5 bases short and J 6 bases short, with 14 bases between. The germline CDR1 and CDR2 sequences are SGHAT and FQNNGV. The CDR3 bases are TGTGCCAGCAGCCCGCCCCCAGTTAGCAATGAGCAGTTCTTC. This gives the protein CASSPPPVSNEQFF.

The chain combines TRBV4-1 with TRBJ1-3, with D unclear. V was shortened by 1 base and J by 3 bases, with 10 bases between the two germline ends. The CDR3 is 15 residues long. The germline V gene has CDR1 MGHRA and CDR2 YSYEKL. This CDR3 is CASSQGGAGGNTIYF. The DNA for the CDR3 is TGCGCCAGCAGCCAAGGGGGTGCTGGTGGAAACACCATATATTTT.

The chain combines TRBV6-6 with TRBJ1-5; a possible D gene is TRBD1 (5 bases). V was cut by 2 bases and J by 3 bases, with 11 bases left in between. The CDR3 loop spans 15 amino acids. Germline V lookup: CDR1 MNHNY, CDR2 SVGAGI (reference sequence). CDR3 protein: CASSYDAGNNQPQHF. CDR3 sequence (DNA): TGTGCCAGCAGTTACGATGCAGGGAACAATCAGCCCCAGCATTTT.

CDR3 region: CASSFGGSGNTIYF. For the CDR3, the DNA is TGTGCCAGCAGCTTTGGGGGTTCTGGAAACACCATATATTTT. This chain connects TRBV11-3 to TRBJ1-3, with TRBD1 as a possible D gene (5 bases). V lost 3 bases and J 1 base, leaving 7 bases between the germline ends. The CDR3 sequence is 14 residues long. Germline V gives CDR1 SGHNT, CDR2 YENEEA.

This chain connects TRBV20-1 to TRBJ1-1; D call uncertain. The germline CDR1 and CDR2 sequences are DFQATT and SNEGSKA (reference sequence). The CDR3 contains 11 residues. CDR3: CNLKANTEAFF. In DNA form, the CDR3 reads TGCAACCTGAAGGCGAACACTGAAGCTTTCTTT.

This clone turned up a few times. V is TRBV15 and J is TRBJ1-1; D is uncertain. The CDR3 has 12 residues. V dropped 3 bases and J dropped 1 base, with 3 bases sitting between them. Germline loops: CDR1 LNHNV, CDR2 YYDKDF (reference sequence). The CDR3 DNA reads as TGTGCCACCAGCAGCCCGAACACTGAAGCTTTCTTT. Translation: CATSSPNTEAFF.

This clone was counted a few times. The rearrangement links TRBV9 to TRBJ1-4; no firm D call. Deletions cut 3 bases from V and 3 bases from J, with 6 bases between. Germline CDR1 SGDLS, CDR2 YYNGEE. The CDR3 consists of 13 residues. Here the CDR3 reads CASSASPNEKLFF. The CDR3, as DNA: TGTGCCAGCAGCGCTAGTCCTAATGAAAAACTGTTTTTT.

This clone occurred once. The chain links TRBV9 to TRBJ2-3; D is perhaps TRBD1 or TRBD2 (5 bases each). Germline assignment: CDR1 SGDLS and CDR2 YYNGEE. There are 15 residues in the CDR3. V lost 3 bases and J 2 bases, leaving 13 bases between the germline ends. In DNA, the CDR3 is TGTGCCAGCAGCGCACAGGTCGGGGACACAGATACGCAGTATTTT. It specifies CASSAQVGDTDTQYF.

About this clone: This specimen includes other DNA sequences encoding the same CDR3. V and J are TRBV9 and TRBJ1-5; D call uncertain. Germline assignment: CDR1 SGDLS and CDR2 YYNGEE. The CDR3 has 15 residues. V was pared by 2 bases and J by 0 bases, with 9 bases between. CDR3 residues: CASSVGGNSNQPQHF. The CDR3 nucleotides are TGTGCCAGCAGCGTCGGAGGGAATAGCAATCAGCCCCAGCATTTT.

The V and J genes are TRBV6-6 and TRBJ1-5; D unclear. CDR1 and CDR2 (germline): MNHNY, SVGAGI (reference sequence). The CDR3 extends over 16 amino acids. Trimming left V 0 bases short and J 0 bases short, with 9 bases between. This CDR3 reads CASSYSPEVSNQPQHF. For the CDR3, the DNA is TGTGCCAGCAGTTACTCGCCAGAGGTTAGCAATCAGCCCCAGCATTTT.

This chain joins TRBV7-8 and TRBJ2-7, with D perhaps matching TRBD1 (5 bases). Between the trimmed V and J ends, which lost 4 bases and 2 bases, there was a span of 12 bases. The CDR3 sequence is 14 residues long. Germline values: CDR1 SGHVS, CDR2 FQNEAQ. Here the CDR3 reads CASSSQGGAYEQYF. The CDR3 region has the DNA TGTGCCAGCAGCTCTCAGGGTGGAGCCTACGAGCAGTACTTC.

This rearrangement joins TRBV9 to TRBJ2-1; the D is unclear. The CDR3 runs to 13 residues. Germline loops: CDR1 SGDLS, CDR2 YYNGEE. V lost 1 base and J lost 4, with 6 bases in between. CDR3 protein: CASSVNRYNEQFF. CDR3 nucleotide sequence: TGTGCCAGCAGCGTAAACCGATACAATGAGCAGTTCTTC.

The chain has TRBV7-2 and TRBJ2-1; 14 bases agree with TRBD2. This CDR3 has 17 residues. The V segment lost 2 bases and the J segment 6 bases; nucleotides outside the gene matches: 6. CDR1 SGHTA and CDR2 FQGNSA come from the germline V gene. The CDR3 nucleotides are TGTGCCAGCAGCTTAATGACGGGGACTAGCGGGAGCAATGAGCAGTTCTTC. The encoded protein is CASSLMTGTSGSNEQFF.

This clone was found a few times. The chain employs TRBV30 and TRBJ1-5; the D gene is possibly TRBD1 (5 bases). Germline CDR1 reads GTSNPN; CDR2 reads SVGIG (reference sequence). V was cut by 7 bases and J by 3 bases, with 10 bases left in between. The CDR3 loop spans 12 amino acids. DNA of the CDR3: TGTGCCTCCCGACAGTACAATCAGCCCCAGCATTTT. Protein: CASRQYNQPQHF.

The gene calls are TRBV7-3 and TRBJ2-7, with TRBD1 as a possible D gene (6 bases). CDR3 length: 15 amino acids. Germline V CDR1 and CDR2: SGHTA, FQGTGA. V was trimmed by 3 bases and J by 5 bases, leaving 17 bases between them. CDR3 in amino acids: CASSLGQQGRDEQYF. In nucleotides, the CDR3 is TGTGCCAGCAGCTTGGGACAACAAGGCAGGGACGAGCAGTACTTC. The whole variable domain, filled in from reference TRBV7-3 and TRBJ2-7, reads GAGVSQTPSNKVTEKGKYVELRCDPISGHTALYWYRQSLGQGPEFLIYFQGTGAADDSGLPNDRFFAVRPEGSVSTLKIQRTERGDSAVYLCASSLGQQGRDEQYFGPGTRLTVT.

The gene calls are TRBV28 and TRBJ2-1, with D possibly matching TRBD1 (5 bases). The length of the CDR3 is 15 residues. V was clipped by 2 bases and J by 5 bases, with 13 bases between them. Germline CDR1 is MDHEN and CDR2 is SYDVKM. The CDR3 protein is CASSLIRGSDNEQFF. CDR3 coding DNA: TGTGCCAGCAGTTTAATTAGGGGATCGGACAATGAGCAGTTCTTC.

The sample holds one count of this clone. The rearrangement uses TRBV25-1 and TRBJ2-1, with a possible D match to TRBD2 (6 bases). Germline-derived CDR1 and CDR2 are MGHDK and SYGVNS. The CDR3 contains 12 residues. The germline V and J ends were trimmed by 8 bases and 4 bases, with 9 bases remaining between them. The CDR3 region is CASGTQYNEQFF. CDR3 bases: TGTGCCAGCGGGACTCAATACAATGAGCAGTTCTTC.

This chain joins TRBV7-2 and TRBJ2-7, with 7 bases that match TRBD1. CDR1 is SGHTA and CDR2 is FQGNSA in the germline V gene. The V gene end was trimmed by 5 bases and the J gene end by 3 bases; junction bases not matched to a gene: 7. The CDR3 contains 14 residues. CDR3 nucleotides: TGTGCCAGCAGCCTAAAGGGGACAGACTACGAGCAGTACTTC. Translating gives CASSLKGTDYEQYF.

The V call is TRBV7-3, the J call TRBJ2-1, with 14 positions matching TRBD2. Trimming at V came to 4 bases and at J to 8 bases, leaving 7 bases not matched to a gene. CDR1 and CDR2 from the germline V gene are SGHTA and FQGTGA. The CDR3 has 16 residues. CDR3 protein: CASSSSGTSGSYEQFF. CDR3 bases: TGTGCCAGCAGCTCTAGCGGGACTAGCGGGAGTTATGAGCAGTTCTTC.

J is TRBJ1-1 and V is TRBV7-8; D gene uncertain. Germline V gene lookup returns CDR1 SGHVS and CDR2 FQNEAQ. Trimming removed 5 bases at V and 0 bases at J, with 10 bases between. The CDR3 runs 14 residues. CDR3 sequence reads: CASSETVLNTEAFF. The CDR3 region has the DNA TGTGCCAGCAGCGAAACAGTACTGAACACTGAAGCTTTCTTT.

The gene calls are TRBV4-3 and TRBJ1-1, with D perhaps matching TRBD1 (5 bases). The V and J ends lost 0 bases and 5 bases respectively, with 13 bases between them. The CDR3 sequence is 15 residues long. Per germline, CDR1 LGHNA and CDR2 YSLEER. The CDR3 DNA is TGCGCCAGCAGCCAAGATCGGAGGGGAGGGACTGAAGCTTTCTTT. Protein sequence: CASSQDRRGGTEAFF.

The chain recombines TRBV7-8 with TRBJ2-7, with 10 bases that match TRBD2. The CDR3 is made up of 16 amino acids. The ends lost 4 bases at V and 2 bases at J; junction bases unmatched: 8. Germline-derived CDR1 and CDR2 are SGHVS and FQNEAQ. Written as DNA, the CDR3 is TGTGCCAGCAGCTCCTCCGGCCTAGCGGGGGCCTACGAGCAGTACTTC. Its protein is CASSSSGLAGAYEQYF.

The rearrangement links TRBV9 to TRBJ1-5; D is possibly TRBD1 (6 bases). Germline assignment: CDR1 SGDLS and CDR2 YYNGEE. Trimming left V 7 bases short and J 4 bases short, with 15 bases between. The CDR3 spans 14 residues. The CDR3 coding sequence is TGTGCCAGCGGAGTGGGGGACACTAATCAGCCCCAGCATTTT. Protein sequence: CASGVGDTNQPQHF.

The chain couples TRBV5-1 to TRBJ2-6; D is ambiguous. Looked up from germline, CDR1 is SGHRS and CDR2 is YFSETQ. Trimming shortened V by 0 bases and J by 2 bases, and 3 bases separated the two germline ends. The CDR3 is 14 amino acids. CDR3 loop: CASSLEAGANVLTF. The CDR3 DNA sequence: TGCGCCAGCAGCTTGGAGGCTGGGGCCAACGTCCTGACTTTC.